This T cell receptor beta chain derives from a study of regulatory T cells in long-lasting Graves disease. Study-wide findings and caveats: Graves' patients with persistent disease showed TCR diversity lower than patients newly diagnosed. Owing to a sample size that was small, accuracy may have been reduced. Favored usage of TRBV28, TRBJ1-2 and TRBJ2-5 was recorded in persistent disease.

Concerning this clonotype: Its antigen is undetermined.

As to time point: newly diagnosed GD, antithyroid drugs for less than 3 months. From PBMCs, RNA was extracted and then used to make the TCR library. V was pared by 1 base and J by 3 bases, with 12 bases between. The V gene's germline CDR1 is LNHDA and CDR2 SQIVND (reference sequence). This CDR3 contains 15 residues. CDR3-region Arm-PCR and iRepertoire HTBI primers produced the TCR beta libraries. TCRdb reprocessed the multiplex PCR reads via MiXCR and lists one record per CDR3 protein. The profile shows hundreds of thousands of distinct CDR3 sequences, approximately 15% of them singletons. These records were also assigned to another study, of T cells in Graves' hyperthyroidism and ophthalmopathy.

Source: peripheral blood mononuclear cells (PBMCs), taken at new diagnosis, from a patient treated with antithyroid drugs. The V call is TRBV19, the J call TRBJ1-1; D not resolved. This TCR derives from a woman in her 30s with Graves disease. The CDR3 nucleotides are TGTGCCAGTAGTATAGGCTCTTCCGGGGACACTGAAGCTTTCTTT. Its protein is CASSIGSSGDTEAFF.